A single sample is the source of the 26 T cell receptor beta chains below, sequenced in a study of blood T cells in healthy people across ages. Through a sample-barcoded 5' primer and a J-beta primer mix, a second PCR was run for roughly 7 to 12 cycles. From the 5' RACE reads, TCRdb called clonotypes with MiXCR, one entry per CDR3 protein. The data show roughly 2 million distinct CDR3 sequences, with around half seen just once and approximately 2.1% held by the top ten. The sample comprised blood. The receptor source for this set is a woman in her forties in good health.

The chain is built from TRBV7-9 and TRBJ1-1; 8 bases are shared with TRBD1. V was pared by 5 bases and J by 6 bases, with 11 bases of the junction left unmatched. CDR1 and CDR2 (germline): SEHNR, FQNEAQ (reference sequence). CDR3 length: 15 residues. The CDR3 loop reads CASSLRTGNNAEAFF. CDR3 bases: TGTGCCAGCAGCCTTAGGACAGGGAACAACGCTGAAGCTTTCTTT.

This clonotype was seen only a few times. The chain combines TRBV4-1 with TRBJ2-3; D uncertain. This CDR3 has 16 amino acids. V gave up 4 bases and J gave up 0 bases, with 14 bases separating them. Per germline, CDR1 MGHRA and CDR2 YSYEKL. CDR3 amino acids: CASSRASATSTDTQYF. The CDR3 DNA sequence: TGCGCCAGCAGCCGGGCGAGCGCCACTAGCACAGATACGCAGTATTTT.

The CDR3 nucleotides read TGCAGCGCAAATCCGAGGGGGCCTAGTGAGACCCAGTACTTC. As protein: CSANPRGPSETQYF. This rearrangement joins TRBV20-1 to TRBJ2-5; TRBD1 matches at 7 bases. The germline gives CDR1 DFQATT, CDR2 SNEGSKA (reference sequence). The CDR3 totals 14 residues.

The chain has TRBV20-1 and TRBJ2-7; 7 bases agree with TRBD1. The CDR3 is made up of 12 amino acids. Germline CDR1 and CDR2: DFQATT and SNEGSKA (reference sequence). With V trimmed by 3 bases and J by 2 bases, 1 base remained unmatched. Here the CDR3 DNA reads TGCAGTGCTAGGGGACAGACCTACGAGCAGTACTTC. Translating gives CSARGQTYEQYF.

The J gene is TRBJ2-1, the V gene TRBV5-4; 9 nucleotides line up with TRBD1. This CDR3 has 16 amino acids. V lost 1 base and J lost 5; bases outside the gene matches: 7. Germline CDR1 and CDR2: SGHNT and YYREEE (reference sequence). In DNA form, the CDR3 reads TGTGCCAGCAGCTTGTCTGGGACAGGGCTTCACAATGAGCAGTTCTTC. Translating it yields CASSLSGTGLHNEQFF.

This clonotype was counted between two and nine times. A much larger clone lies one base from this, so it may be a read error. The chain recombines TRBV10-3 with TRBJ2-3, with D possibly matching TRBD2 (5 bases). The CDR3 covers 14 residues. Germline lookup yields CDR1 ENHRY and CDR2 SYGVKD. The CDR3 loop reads CVISEPGVIDTQYF. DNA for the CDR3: TGTGTCATCAGTGAGCCCGGGGTAATAGATACGCAGTATTTT.

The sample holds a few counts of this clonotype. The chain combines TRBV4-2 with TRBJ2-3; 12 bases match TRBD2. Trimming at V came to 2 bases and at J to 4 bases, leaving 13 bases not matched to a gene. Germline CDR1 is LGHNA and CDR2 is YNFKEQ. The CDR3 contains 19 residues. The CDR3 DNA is TGTGCCAGCAGCCAAAAAGGACTAGCGGGGAATACCGGGGCAGATACGCAGTATTTT. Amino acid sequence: CASSQKGLAGNTGADTQYF.

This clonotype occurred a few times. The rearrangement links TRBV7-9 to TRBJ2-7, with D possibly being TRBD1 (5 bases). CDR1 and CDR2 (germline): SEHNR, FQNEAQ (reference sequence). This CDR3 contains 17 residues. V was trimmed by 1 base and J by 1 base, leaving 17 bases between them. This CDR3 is CASSLESPGKSSYEQYF. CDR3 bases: TGTGCCAGCAGCTTAGAAAGTCCAGGGAAGTCTTCCTACGAGCAGTACTTC.

The CDR3 DNA reads TGCAGTGCTCCCCCCCCAGGGAACACTGAAGCTTTCTTT. Amino acid sequence: CSAPPPGNTEAFF. V and J are TRBV20-1 and TRBJ1-1; D unresolved. This CDR3 is 13 amino acids long. The germline CDR1 and CDR2 sequences are DFQATT and SNEGSKA (reference sequence). With 5 bases removed from V and 1 base from J, the gap between germline ends came to 11 bases.

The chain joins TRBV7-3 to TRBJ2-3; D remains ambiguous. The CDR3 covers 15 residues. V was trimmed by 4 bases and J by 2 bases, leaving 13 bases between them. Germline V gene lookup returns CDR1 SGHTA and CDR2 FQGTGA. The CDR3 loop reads CASSSDGVNTDTQYF. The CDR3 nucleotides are TGTGCCAGCAGCTCCGATGGGGTAAACACAGATACGCAGTATTTT.

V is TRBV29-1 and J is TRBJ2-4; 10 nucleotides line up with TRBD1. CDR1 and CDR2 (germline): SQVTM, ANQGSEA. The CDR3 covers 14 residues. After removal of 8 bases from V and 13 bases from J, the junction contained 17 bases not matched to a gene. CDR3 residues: CSTRQGAQSYGQYF. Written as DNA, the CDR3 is TGCAGCACCAGACAGGGGGCCCAGTCATACGGGCAGTACTTC.

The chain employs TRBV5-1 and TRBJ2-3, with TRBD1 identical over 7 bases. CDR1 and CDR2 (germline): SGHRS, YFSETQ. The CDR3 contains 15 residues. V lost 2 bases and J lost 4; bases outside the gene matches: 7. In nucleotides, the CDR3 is TGCGCCAGCAGCTTCCTCGAGGGGACAGCAGATACGCAGTATTTT. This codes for CASSFLEGTADTQYF. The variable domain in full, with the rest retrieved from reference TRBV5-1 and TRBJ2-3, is KAGVTQTPRYLIKTRGQQVTLSCSPISGHRSVSWYQQTPGQGLQFLFEYFSETQRNKGNFPGRFSGRQFSNSRSEMNVSTLELGDSALYLCASSFLEGTADTQYFGPGTRLTVL.

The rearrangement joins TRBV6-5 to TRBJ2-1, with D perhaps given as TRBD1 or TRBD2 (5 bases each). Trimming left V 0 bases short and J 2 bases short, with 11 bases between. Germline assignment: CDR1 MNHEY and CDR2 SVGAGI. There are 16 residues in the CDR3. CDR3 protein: CASSYSSGPPYNEQFF. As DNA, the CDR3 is TGTGCCAGCAGTTACTCGTCGGGGCCGCCCTACAATGAGCAGTTCTTC.

In DNA, the CDR3 is TGCAGTGCTAGAATGCTAGCGGGGGGGGTTCAAGAGACCCAGTACTTC. Translated, it gives CSARMLAGGVQETQYF. The genes are TRBV20-1 and TRBJ2-5, with TRBD2 matching 12 bases. The V segment lost 2 bases and the J segment 2 bases; nucleotides outside the gene matches: 6. This CDR3 region has 16 residues. Germline V lookup: CDR1 DFQATT, CDR2 SNEGSKA (reference sequence).

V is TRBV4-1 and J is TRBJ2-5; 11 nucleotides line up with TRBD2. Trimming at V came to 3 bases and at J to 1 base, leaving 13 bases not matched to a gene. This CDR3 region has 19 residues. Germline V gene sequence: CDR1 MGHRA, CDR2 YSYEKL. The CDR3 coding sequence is TGCGCCAGCAGCCACGAGGGGCTAGCGGGGGGCCTAACCCAAGAGACCCAGTACTTC. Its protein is CASSHEGLAGGLTQETQYF.

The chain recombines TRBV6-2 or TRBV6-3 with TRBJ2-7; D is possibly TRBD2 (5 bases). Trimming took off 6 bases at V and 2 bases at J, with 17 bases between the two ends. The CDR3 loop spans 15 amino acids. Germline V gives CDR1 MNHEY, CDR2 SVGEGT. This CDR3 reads CASRTTADHPYEQYF. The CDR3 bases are TGTGCCAGCAGAACCACAGCGGACCATCCCTACGAGCAGTACTTC.

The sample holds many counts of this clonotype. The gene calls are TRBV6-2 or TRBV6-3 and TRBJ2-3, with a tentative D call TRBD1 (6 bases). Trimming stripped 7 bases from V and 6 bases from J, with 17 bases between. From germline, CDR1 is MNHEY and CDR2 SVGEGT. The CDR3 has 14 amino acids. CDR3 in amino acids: CASTDNLQGDTQYF. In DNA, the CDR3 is TGTGCCAGCACTGACAACCTCCAGGGGGATACGCAGTATTTT.

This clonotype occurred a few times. This CDR3 is CASSPSGGGYTDTQYF. CDR3 sequence (DNA): TGCGCCAGCAGCCCATCTGGCGGGGGCTACACAGATACGCAGTATTTT. The chain joins TRBV4-3 to TRBJ2-3, with D possibly being TRBD2 (7 bases). Germline loops: CDR1 LGHNA, CDR2 YSLEER. The CDR3 length is 16 residues. Trimming took 4 bases from V and 2 from J, leaving 16 bases between them.

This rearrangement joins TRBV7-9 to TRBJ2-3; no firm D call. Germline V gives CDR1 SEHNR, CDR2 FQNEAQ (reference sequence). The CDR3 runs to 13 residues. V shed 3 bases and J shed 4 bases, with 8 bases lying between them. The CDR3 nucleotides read TGTGCCAGCAGCTTTTCTACTTCAGATACGCAGTATTTT. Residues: CASSFSTSDTQYF.

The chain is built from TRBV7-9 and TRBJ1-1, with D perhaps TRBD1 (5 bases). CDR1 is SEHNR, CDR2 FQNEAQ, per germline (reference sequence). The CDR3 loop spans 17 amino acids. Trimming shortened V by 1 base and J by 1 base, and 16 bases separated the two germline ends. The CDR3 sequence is CASSLVPGVGANTEAFF. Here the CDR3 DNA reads TGTGCCAGCAGCTTAGTCCCCGGGGTTGGGGCGAACACTGAAGCTTTCTTT.

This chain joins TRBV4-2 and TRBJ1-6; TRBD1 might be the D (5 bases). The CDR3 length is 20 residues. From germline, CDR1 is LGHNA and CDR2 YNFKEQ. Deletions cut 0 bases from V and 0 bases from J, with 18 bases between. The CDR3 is CASSQELIGHQSSYNSPLHF. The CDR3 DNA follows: TGTGCCAGCAGCCAAGAGCTGATAGGACACCAGAGCTCCTATAATTCACCCCTCCACTTT.

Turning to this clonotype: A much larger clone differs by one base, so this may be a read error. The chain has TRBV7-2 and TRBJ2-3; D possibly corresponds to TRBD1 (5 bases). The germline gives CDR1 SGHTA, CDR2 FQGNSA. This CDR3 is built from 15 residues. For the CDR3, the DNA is TGTGCCAGCAGCTTAGGGCCAGCACCCACAGGTACGCAGTATTTT. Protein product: CASSLGPAPTGTQYF.

The CDR3 coding sequence is TGTGCCAGCAGGAAGACTAGCGGGGCCTACGAGCAGTACTTC. Translated, it gives CASRKTSGAYEQYF. The rearrangement uses TRBV7-2 and TRBJ2-4, with 11 bases fitting TRBD2. The DNA end is a closer match to TRBJ2-7, so the J assignment may be wrong. Germline-derived CDR1 and CDR2 are SGHTA and FQGNSA. This CDR3 has 14 amino acids.

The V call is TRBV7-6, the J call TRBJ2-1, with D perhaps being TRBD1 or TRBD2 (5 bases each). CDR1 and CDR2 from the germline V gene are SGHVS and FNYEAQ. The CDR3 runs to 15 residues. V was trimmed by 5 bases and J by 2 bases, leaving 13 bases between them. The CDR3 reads CASSVGMGAYNEQFF. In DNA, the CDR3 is TGTGCCAGCAGCGTAGGGATGGGGGCCTACAATGAGCAGTTCTTC.

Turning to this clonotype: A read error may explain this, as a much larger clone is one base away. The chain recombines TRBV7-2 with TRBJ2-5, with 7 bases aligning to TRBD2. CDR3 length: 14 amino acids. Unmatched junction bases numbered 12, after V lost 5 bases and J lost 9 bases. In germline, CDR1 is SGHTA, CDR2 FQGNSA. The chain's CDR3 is CASSNSIGGEAQYF. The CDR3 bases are TGTGCCAGCAGCAACAGCATTGGGGGGGAGGCCCAGTACTTC.

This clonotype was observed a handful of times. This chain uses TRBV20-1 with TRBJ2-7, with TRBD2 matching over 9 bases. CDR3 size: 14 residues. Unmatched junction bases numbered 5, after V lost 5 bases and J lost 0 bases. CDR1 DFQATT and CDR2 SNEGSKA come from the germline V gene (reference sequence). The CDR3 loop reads CSAYSGGSSYEQYF. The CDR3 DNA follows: TGCAGTGCTTATAGCGGGGGAAGCTCCTACGAGCAGTACTTC.